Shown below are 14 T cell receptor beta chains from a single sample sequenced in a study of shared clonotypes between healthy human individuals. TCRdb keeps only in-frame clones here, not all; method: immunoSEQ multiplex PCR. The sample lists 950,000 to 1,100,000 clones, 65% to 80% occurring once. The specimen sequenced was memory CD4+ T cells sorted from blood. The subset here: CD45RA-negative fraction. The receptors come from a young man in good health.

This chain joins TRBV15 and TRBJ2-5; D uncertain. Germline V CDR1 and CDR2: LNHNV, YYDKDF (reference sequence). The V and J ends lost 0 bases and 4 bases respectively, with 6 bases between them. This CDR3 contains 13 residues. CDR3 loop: CATSRDFLETQYF. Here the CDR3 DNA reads TGTGCCACCAGCAGAGATTTCCTAGAGACCCAGTACTTC.

The CDR3 loop reads CASSIGLAGSADTQYF. For the CDR3, the DNA is TGCGCCAGCAGCATCGGACTAGCGGGGTCCGCAGATACGCAGTATTTT. V gene TRBV5-1 combines with J gene TRBJ2-3; 12 bases align to TRBD2. Germline assignment: CDR1 SGHRS and CDR2 YFSETQ. CDR3 length: 16 amino acids. V lost 4 bases, J lost 4 bases, and 7 bases stayed unmatched.

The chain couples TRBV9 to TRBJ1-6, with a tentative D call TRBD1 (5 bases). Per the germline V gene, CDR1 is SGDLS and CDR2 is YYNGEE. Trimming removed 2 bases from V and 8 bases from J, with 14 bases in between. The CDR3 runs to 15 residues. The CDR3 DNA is TGTGCCAGCAGCGTTCATCCGGGAGGGGATTCACCCCTCCACTTT. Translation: CASSVHPGGDSPLHF.

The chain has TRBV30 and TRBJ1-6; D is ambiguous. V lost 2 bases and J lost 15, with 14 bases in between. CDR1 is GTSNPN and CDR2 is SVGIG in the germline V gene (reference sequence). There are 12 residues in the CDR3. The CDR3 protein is CAWSRFDSGLHF. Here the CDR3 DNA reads TGTGCCTGGAGTAGGTTCGATTCAGGCCTCCACTTT.

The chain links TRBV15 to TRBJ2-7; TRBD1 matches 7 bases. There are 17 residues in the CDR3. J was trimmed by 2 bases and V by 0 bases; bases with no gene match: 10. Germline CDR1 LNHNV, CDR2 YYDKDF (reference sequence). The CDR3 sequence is CATSRDTGRRGPYEQYF. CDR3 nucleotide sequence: TGTGCCACCAGCAGAGATACCGGTAGAAGGGGGCCCTACGAGCAGTACTTC.

The CDR3: CASSRHEEQYF. The CDR3 DNA reads TGTGCCAGCAGCCGACACGAAGAGCAGTACTTC. The chain carries TRBV7-9 and TRBJ2-7; no firm D call. V lost 5 bases, J lost 7 bases, and 9 bases lay in between. The CDR3 spans 11 residues. The germline gives CDR1 SEHNR, CDR2 FQNEAQ (reference sequence).

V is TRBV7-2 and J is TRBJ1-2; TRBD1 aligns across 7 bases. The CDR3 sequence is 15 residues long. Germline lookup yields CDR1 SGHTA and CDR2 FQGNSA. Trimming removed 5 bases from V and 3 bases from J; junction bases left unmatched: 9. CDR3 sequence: CASSRLAGTDYGYTF. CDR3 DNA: TGTGCCAGCAGCCGCTTGGCGGGGACAGACTATGGCTACACCTTC. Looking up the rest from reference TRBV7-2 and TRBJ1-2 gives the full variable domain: GAGVSQSPSNKVTEKGKDVELRCDPISGHTALYWYRQSLGQGLEFLIYFQGNSAPDKSGLPSDRFSAERTGGSVSTLTIQRTQQEDSAVYLCASSRLAGTDYGYTFGSGTRLTVV.

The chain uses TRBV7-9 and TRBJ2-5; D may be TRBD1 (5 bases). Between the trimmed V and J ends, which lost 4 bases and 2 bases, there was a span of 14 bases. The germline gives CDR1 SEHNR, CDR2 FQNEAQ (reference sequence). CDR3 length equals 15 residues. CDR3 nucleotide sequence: TGTGCCAGCAGCTCCTCACAGGTATTTCAAGAGACCCAGTACTTC. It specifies CASSSSQVFQETQYF.

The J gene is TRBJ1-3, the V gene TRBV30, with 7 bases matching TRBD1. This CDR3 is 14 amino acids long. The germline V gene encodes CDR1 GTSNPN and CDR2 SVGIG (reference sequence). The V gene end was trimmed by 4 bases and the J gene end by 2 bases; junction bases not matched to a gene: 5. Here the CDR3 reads CAWKGGSPGNTIYF. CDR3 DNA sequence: TGTGCCTGGAAAGGGGGCAGCCCTGGAAACACCATATATTTT. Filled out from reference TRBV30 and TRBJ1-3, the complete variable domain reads SQTIHQWPATLVQPVGSPLSLECTVEGTSNPNLYWYRQAAGRGLQLLFYSVGIGQISSEVPQNLSASRPQDRQFILSSKKLLLSDSGFYLCAWKGGSPGNTIYFGEGSWLTVV.

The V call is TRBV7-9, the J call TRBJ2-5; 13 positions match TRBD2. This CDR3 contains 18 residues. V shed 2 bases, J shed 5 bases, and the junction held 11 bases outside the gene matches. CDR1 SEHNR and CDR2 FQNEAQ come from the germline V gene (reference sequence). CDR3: CASSLRLAGGIREETQYF. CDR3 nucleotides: TGTGCCAGCAGCTTACGACTAGCGGGAGGCATCCGAGAGGAGACCCAGTACTTC.

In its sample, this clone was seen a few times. CDR3 amino acids: CASRDGADGNQPQHF. The CDR3 coding sequence is TGTGCCAGCAGGGACGGGGCAGACGGCAATCAGCCCCAGCATTTT. The rearrangement uses TRBV6-1 and TRBJ1-5; TRBD1 is a possible D gene (5 bases). With 6 bases removed from V and 2 bases from J, the gap between germline ends came to 14 bases. CDR1 and CDR2 (germline): MNHNS, SASEGT. There are 15 residues in the CDR3.

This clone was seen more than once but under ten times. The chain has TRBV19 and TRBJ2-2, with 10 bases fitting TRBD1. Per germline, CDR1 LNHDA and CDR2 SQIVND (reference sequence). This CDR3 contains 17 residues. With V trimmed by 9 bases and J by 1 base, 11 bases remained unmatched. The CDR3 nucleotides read TGTGCCAGCTCCAAAGGGACAGGGGCTAAGAACACCGGGGAGCTGTTTTTT. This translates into CASSKGTGAKNTGELFF. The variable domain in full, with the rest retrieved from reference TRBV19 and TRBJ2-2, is DGGITQSPKYLFRKEGQNVTLSCEQNLNHDAMYWYRQDPGQGLRLIYYSQIVNDFQKGDIAEGYSVSREKKESFPLTVTSAQKNPTAFYLCASSKGTGAKNTGELFFGEGSRLTVL.

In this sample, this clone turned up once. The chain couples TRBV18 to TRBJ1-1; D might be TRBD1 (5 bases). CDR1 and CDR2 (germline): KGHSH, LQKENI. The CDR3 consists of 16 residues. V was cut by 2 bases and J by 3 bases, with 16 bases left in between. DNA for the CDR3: TGTGCCAGCTCACCAACAGGATCACGGGCGGACACTGAAGCTTTCTTT. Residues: CASSPTGSRADTEAFF. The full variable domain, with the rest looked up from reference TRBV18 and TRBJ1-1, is NAGVMQNPRHLVRRRGQEARLRCSPMKGHSHVYWYRQLPEEGLKFMVYLQKENIIDESGMPKERFSAEFPKEGPSILRIQQVVRGDSAAYFCASSPTGSRADTEAFFGQGTRLTVV.

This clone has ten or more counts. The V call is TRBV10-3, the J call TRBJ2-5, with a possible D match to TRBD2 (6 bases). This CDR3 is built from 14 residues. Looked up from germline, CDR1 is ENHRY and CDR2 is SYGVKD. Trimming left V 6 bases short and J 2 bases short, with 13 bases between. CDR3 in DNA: TGTGCCATCAGCGCCCGGGGGAATCAAGAGACCCAGTACTTC. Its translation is CAISARGNQETQYF.